In its sample, the clone carrying this T cell receptor (beta chain) was seen a few times. Its cognate antigen is unknown. The sample is drawn from a study of CD8 T cells in ankylosing spondylitis. Study observations and caveats: Disease-linked clones had a CD8+ phenotype and relatively low frequency in peripheral blood.

In TCRdb, the 5' RACE reads were re-called with MiXCR into one record per CDR3 protein. The table records 350,000 to 400,000 distinct CDR3 sequences, 20% of them present only once. With V trimmed by 5 bases and J by 0 bases, 2 bases remained unmatched. Looked up from germline, CDR1 is SQVTM and CDR2 is ANQGSEA. The CDR3 has 14 amino acids. The sequenced material came from blood, either unsorted or a sorted T cell fraction (not recorded which). The receptor was isolated from a male donor with ankylosing spondylitis or in good health (not recorded which). J is TRBJ2-7 and V is TRBV29-1; 12 bases are a match to TRBD2. The DNA for the CDR3 is TGCAGCGTTACTAGCGGGGGGTACTCCTACGAGCAGTACTTC. Its translation is CSVTSGGYSYEQYF.